This T cell receptor beta chain was sequenced during a study of T cells in women clearing cervical HPV infection. At the level of the study: With HLA typing for only a few women, HLA confounding remains possible.

This CDR3 has 16 amino acids. Germline CDR1 and CDR2: SQVTM and ANQGSEA. The germline V and J ends were trimmed by 1 base and 3 bases, with 18 bases remaining between them. Worth noting for this clone: The sequenced fragment ends 3 residues before the CDR3 boundary, so the rest is inferred from the germline J gene.

The method was immunoSEQ multiplex PCR; TCRdb's version includes in-frame clones alone and lacks a portion of them. Its listing shows 15,000 or so clones. The material sequenced was blood buffy coat. This TCR was sampled from a woman between 18 and 70 years old with a cervical HPV16 infection that either progressed to CIN3+ or cleared (not recorded which). The chain couples TRBV29-1 to TRBJ1-2, with a weak D call TRBD1 (5 bases). This CDR3 reads CSVEGVRGSDYYGYTF. Partial CDR3 DNA: TGCAGCGTTGAAGGGGTAAGGGGCAGTGACTACTATGGC.